The table lists the clone carrying this TCR beta chain with a few counts. The antigen is undetermined. This sample stems from a study of blood T cells in healthy people across ages. Study findings and constraints: In older individuals, TCR beta diversity per million T cells was lower, falling roughly linearly with age.

A second PCR of about 7 to 12 cycles used a sample-barcoded 5' primer and a J-beta primer mix. TCRdb reanalysed the 5' RACE reads using MiXCR and keeps one entry per CDR3 protein. The table lists about 540,000 distinct CDR3 sequences, 24% of them singletons, with roughly 9% in the top ten. Per the germline V gene, CDR1 is DFQATT and CDR2 is SNEGSKA (reference sequence). V lost 5 bases, J lost 2 bases, and 7 bases stayed unmatched. The CDR3 is 15 amino acids. Per sample, no less than 5.5 micrograms of total RNA were extracted. This sample was also put to use in a study of T cells of mothers and their children. From that paper: The study recruited three healthy Caucasian mothers and their six children as donors. Similar thymic selection effects on TCR recombination output appear in pairs, both related and unrelated.

The V and J genes are TRBV20-1 and TRBJ2-5; 11 bases are shared with TRBD1. This receptor was identified in a boy between 5 and 17 years old in good health. The source material was blood. The CDR3 coding sequence is TGCAGTGCTTCCGGACAGGGGGCCGATCAAGAGACCCAGTACTTC. Amino acids: CSASGQGADQETQYF.